This TCR beta chain comes out of a study of T cell responses to AZD1222 COVID-19 vaccine. Regarding the study as a whole: The donors showed a predominance of white British ancestry and of females, with possible underestimation of clonal diversity. Repertoire sampling occurred only after the peak T cell response. Spike was spanned by vaccine-associated CD4 TCRs, with dominance at 160-218 and 743-854.

Concerning this clone: The antigen is not known.

The CDR3 runs to 15 residues. Per the germline V gene, CDR1 is MGHDK and CDR2 is SYGVNS. V gave up 4 bases and J gave up 5 bases; unmatched junction bases: 7. Sequencing was performed with immunoSEQ multiplex PCR; in TCRdb, only in-frame clones are kept and a portion is missing. The sample has over 120,000 clones, roughly nine tenths seen once. Material: peripheral blood, obtained on day 0 of AZD1222 vaccination. The sequence derives from an adult in good health. The genes are TRBV25-1 and TRBJ1-4, with TRBD1 identical over 7 bases. The CDR3 sequence is CASSARDSRNEKLFF. In DNA form, the CDR3 reads TGTGCCAGCAGTGCCCGGGACAGTAGAAATGAAAAACTGTTTTTT.